Reported below is one TCR beta chain. This sample is part of a study of blood T cell repertoires in COVID-19. Study at large: PBMCs, B-cell-depleted T cells, or T cells were the source of the cDNA or gDNA that made up the material.

Original handling: How many nucleated cells were present was estimated from reference gene primer amplification. Using immunoSEQ multiplex PCR, the repertoire was profiled, and TCRdb retains in-frame clones only, with some absent. V, J and clone size are taken as reported in that table, and D and trimming were inferred from the DNA itself. Seen here are about 220,000 clones, 82% observed once, and the top ten hold around 3.3%. This sequence was found in a woman over 75 with acute or convalescent COVID-19. The sequenced sample was peripheral blood.

Here the CDR3 reads CASSFGGQTTEAFF. CDR3 nucleotides: TGTGCCAGCAGCTTCGGGGGGCAGACCACTGAAGCTTTCTTT. This rearrangement joins TRBV11-1 to TRBJ1-1, with D perhaps TRBD1 (6 bases). V lost 3 bases and J lost 4, with 12 bases in between. The germline CDR1 and CDR2 sequences are SGHAT and FQDESV (reference sequence). The CDR3 contains 14 residues.